Listed below are T cell receptor beta chains from one sample, sequenced in a study of T cells after yellow fever vaccination. From the 5' RACE reads, TCRdb called clonotypes with MiXCR, one entry per CDR3 protein. The sample consists of 95,000 to 150,000 distinct CDR3 sequences, roughly 15% of them appearing once. Source: CD8+ T cells sorted from PBMCs, taken 5 days after the yellow fever booster vaccination. These receptors all stem from a man between 18 and 35 years old who received the YFV17D yellow fever vaccine. Both conserved end residues are part of each CDR3. The order of the fields is V gene, CDR3 protein.

>TRBV6-2/TRBV6-3
CASSSDRPLYNEQFF
>TRBV11-2
CASSVTPGGTEAFF
>TRBV7-2
CASSFPLDRADTGELFF
>TRBV7-4
CASTFLTGRINYGYTF
>TRBV7-9
CASSFLLGGVNTEAFF
>TRBV7-3
CASSSSGGYEQYF
>TRBV7-9
CASSPPSGGHNEQYF
>TRBV6-2/TRBV6-3
CASSGLRQPSSYEQYF
>TRBV7-9
CASSLDASYTYGYTF
>TRBV12-3/TRBV12-4
CASTIVLSYGYTF
>TRBV7-3
CASSLGDSSYNEQFF
>TRBV9
CASSGLGTGNYGYTF
>TRBV29-1
CSVVSGDRGPEQYF
>TRBV10-3
CAGGGRTDTQYF
>TRBV20-1
CSAVTGGTDTQYF
>TRBV19
CASSSRTDALYGYTF
>TRBV27
CASSSHTWGGKKTEAFF
>TRBV11-2
CASSLAEGGGATDTQYF
>TRBV6-5
CASSYREGTEAFF
>TRBV7-9
CASSFPGRVDTQYF
>TRBV7-9
CASSPVQPGTQYF
>TRBV3-1
CASSLGTGAILPDSPLHF
>TRBV7-2
CASSPGQATNEKLFF
>TRBV4-1
CASSQVGDANYGYTF
>TRBV18
CASSPPARGNEQFF
>TRBV4-3
CASSQNRATANTGELFF
>TRBV4-1
CASSHPTSGGPNTGELFF
>TRBV4-2
CASSRDRGETQYF
>TRBV7-3
CASSLRGGATDTQYF
>TRBV5-1
CASSLVGQGRLSGANVLTF
>TRBV4-2
CASSQEGRFGGYTF
>TRBV7-9
CASNGHTGELFF
>TRBV6-5
CASSGSGGRQFF
>TRBV6-5
CASSLGQGWSNEQFF
>TRBV6-6
CASSLAGGGTDTQYF
>TRBV6-5
CASSYSIVGTLHF
>TRBV30
CAWSDLSGEQYF
>TRBV6-5
CASSYPGTGTEAFF
>TRBV5-1
CASIGDSYEQYF
>TRBV4-3
CASSQVSTNTGELFF
>TRBV29-1
CSVVVAGGFNEQFF
>TRBV6-5
CASSYGTSGGRNTGELFF
>TRBV5-6
CASRGRAAEAFF
>TRBV28
CASSTARGFGETQYF
>TRBV14
CASSFNRNTEAFF